This T cell receptor beta chain is drawn from a study of blood T cell repertoires in COVID-19. Clinical history reported by participants formed the basis on which cohorts were assigned. Repertoires were generated with immunoSEQ multiplex PCR, while TCRdb's copy carries only in-frame clones and drops some. The table has under 250,000 clones, just under 85% seen once. The sequence was obtained from a woman aged 40 to 49 with acute COVID-19. Material: PBMCs or T cells enriched from blood (not recorded which).

The chain's CDR3 is CASRVGGPNQPQHF. Written as DNA, the CDR3 is TGTGCCAGCCGAGTAGGGGGCCCCAATCAGCCCCAGCATTTT. The chain is built from TRBV27 and TRBJ1-5; 7 nucleotides agree with TRBD1. CDR3 length equals 14 residues. Germline assignment: CDR1 MNHEY and CDR2 SMNVEV (reference sequence). The J segment lost 3 bases and the V segment lost 8 bases, leaving 7 bases of the junction unmatched.